The rows below give T cell receptor beta chains drawn from one sample of a study of T cell responses to AZD1222 COVID-19 vaccine. TCRdb keeps only in-frame clones here, not all; method: immunoSEQ multiplex PCR. The data contain about 56,000 clones, 75% to 90% of them singletons. Sample: peripheral blood, taken 28 days after the second AZD1222 dose. The receptors here all came from an adult who received the AZD1222 COVID-19 vaccine. The CDR3 runs from the conserved cysteine through the conserved F or W. D genes are given only for firm matches. Clone size, where shown, is once, few, many, or a class for clones that have expanded.

TRBJ2-7,.,TRBV12-3/TRBV12-4,.,TGTGCCAGCAGTTTGATGGGGGTCGGCGAGCAGTACTTC,CASSLMGVGEQYF
TRBJ2-7,TRBD1,TRBV18,few,TGTGCCAGCTCACCGGGACAGGGGGCTGTCGAGCAGTACTTC,CASSPGQGAVEQYF
TRBJ1-5,.,TRBV10-3,.,TGTGCCATCAGTGACAACATGCAGCCCCAGCATTTT,CAISDNMQPQHF
TRBJ1-5,.,TRBV6-5,.,TGTGCCAGCAGTTACTCAATCGCGGGACATCCAGGGCCCCAGCATTTT,CASSYSIAGHPGPQHF
TRBJ2-2,.,TRBV28,.,TGTGCCAGCAGAAACGAGGGGGGCAGATGGACCGGGGAGCTGTTTTTT,CASRNEGGRWTGELFF
TRBJ2-2,TRBD2,TRBV3-1/TRBV3-2,.,TGTGCCAGCAGCCACGGAGCGGGAGAGGGGAAAAACACCGGGGAGCTGTTTTTT,CASSHGAGEGKNTGELFF
TRBJ2-2,.,TRBV10-3,.,TGTGCCATCAGTGAGACCCAGGGAAGGGAGAACACCGGGGAGCTGTTTTTT,CAISETQGRENTGELFF
TRBJ2-5,.,TRBV5-5,.,TGTGCCAGCAGCCACCCTGGGGAACAAGAGACCCAGTACTTC,CASSHPGEQETQYF
TRBJ2-2,.,TRBV11-2,.,TGTGCCAGCAGCAGAGTGGGGGGATCGAACACCGGGGAGCTGTTTTTT,CASSRVGGSNTGELFF
TRBJ1-4,.,TRBV27,.,TGTGCCAGCAGTTTGTATCGGGCAGGGTATGAAAAACTGTTTTTT,CASSLYRAGYEKLFF
TRBJ2-5,TRBD2,TRBV5-8,few,TGTGCCAGCAGCCCCCTGAGGGCTAGCGGCCCGGGGACCCAGTACTTC,CASSPLRASGPGTQYF
TRBJ1-4,TRBD1,TRBV4-2,once,TGTGCCAGCAGCCAAGCGTCGACAGGGTCTAATGAAAAACTGTTTTTT,CASSQASTGSNEKLFF
TRBJ1-6,.,TRBV5-1,.,TGCGCCAGCAGCTTAGGCCAGGGGCGTTCACCCCTCCACTTT,CASSLGQGRSPLHF
TRBJ2-5,TRBD2,TRBV5-1,.,TGCGCCAGCAGCTTGGACTTCGGGGGGGCGGAGACCCAGTACTTC,CASSLDFGGAETQYF
TRBJ2-7,.,TRBV7-9,.,TGTGCCAGCAGCCCCCTACCAGGCGGGGCGTACGAGCAGTACTTC,CASSPLPGGAYEQYF
TRBJ2-7,.,TRBV10-3,.,TGTGCCATCAGTGATATCGGGCGGGACTCCTACGAGCAGTACTTC,CAISDIGRDSYEQYF
TRBJ2-1,.,TRBV5-5,.,TGTGCCAGCAGCTTGGAAAGTTGGGAGGGGGAGGTCTTC,CASSLESWEGEVF
TRBJ1-5,.,TRBV10-3,.,TGTGCCATCAGCAACGGGGGGAGTCAGCCCCAGCATTTT,CAISNGGSQPQHF
TRBJ1-2,.,TRBV5-1,.,TGCGCCAGCAGGGCAGGGGATAACTATGGCTACACCTTC,CASRAGDNYGYTF
TRBJ1-2,.,TRBV27,.,TGTGCCAGCAGCCCTACAGGGTATGGCTACACCTTC,CASSPTGYGYTF
TRBJ1-1,.,TRBV5-1,.,TGCGCCAGCAGCTTGAATCGGAACACTGAAGCTTTCTTT,CASSLNRNTEAFF
TRBJ1-1,TRBD1,TRBV7-9,.,TGTGCCAGCAGCATACAGGGGGCCAACATGAACACTGAAGCTTTCTTT,CASSIQGANMNTEAFF
TRBJ1-4,.,TRBV5-5,few,TGTGCCAGCAGCTTGCGGGGGGGCGCCTATGAAAAACTGTTTTTT,CASSLRGGAYEKLFF
TRBJ2-2,.,TRBV30,.,TGTGCCCTACAAAGAGGGGCAAACACCGGGGAGCTGTTTTTT,CALQRGANTGELFF
TRBJ2-2,TRBD2,TRBV27,.,TGTGCCAGCAGTTTCGGGGGGGTGGGGGAGCTGTTTTTT,CASSFGGVGELFF
TRBJ1-2,.,TRBV7-2,.,TGTGCCAGCGGATCAGATTGGTTAAGCGGCTACACCTTC,CASGSDWLSGYTF
TRBJ1-2,TRBD1,TRBV7-9,.,TGTGCCAGCAGCCCGGGACAGGAATATGGCTACACCTTC,CASSPGQEYGYTF
TRBJ1-1,TRBD1,TRBV11-2,.,TGTGCCAGCAGTCCCGGGACAGGGGGTCGGGCTGAAGCTTTCTTT,CASSPGTGGRAEAFF
TRBJ2-1,.,TRBV7-2,.,TGTGCCAGCAGCCTCCTCCTAGCCGGCGAGCAGTTCTTC,CASSLLLAGEQFF
TRBJ2-3,TRBD2,TRBV5-1,.,TGCGCCAGCAGCCTCTCCCTAGCGGGGGCTACAGATACGCAGTATTTT,CASSLSLAGATDTQYF
TRBJ1-5,.,TRBV18,.,TGTGCCAGCTCACGGGACATAGGCAATCAGCCCCAGCATTTT,CASSRDIGNQPQHF
TRBJ2-7,TRBD1,TRBV19,.,TGTGCCAGTAGTTTTTCGACAGGGAGTAACGAGCAGTACTTC,CASSFSTGSNEQYF
TRBJ1-5,.,TRBV12-3/TRBV12-4,once,TGTGCCAGCAGTTTATTAGGATTCCAGCCCCAGCATTTT,CASSLLGFQPQHF
TRBJ1-3,.,TRBV30,.,TGTGCCTGGACACCGGATAGGAGGTCTGGAAACACCATATATTTT,CAWTPDRRSGNTIYF
TRBJ1-2,.,TRBV5-1,.,TGCGCCAGCAGCTTGGGACAGCGCTATGGCTACACCTTC,CASSLGQRYGYTF
TRBJ2-3,.,TRBV7-6,.,TGTGCCAGCAGCCGGGGGACTCCTCTCACAGATACGCAGTATTTT,CASSRGTPLTDTQYF
TRBJ2-5,.,TRBV2,.,TGTGCCAGCAGTGATTGGGGGACCCAGTACTTC,CASSDWGTQYF
TRBJ1-3,TRBD1,TRBV28,.,TGTGCCAGCAGTCACCGACAGGGGAGTTCTGGAAACACCATATATTTT,CASSHRQGSSGNTIYF
TRBJ1-1,.,TRBV19,.,TGTGCCAGTCAAAGTAGGAACACTGAAGCTTTCTTT,CASQSRNTEAFF
TRBJ2-5,.,TRBV14,.,TGTGCCAGCAGCCAAGTGGAATTACAAGAGACCCAGTACTTC,CASSQVELQETQYF
TRBJ1-3,.,TRBV30,.,TGTGCCTGGAGGGTTCAGGGAGGAAACACCATATATTTT,CAWRVQGGNTIYF
TRBJ1-1,.,TRBV6-5,few,TGTGCCAGCCCTGCCTGGGGCTGGACTGAAGCTTTCTTT,CASPAWGWTEAFF
TRBJ1-1,.,TRBV30,.,TGTGCCTGGAATAGGGGGACGGTGAACACTGAAGCTTTCTTT,CAWNRGTVNTEAFF
TRBJ2-3,.,TRBV4-3,.,TGCGCCAGCAGCCAAGAATACAGAACTAGCACAGATACGCAGTATTTT,CASSQEYRTSTDTQYF
TRBJ2-2,TRBD2,TRBV4-1,.,TGCGCCAGCAGTCTTAGCGGGGCCGGCCGGGGGGAGCTGTTTTTT,CASSLSGAGRGELFF
TRBJ1-4,.,TRBV6-5,.,TGTGCCACCCGGACCGGACCCCATAATTATGAAAAACTGTTTTTT,CATRTGPHNYEKLFF
TRBJ2-5,.,TRBV29-1,once,TGCAGCGCCAGGGGAAGCGGTGAGACCCAGTACTTC,CSARGSGETQYF
TRBJ2-3,TRBD2,TRBV28,.,TGTGCCAGCAGTCCGGGACTAGCGGGGGATACGCAGTATTTT,CASSPGLAGDTQYF
TRBJ2-2,TRBD1,TRBV2,.,TGTGCCAGCAGAGAGACAGGGGGCATCGACACCGGGGAGCTGTTTTTT,CASRETGGIDTGELFF
TRBJ1-1,.,TRBV7-3,.,TGTGCCAGCAGCCCAACAGGGTCGAGGAACACTGAAGCTTTCTTT,CASSPTGSRNTEAFF
TRBJ2-6,.,TRBV30,.,TGTGCCTGGAGTTACACGGCTGGGGCCAACGTCCTGACTTTC,CAWSYTAGANVLTF
TRBJ1-2,TRBD1,TRBV20-1,.,TGCAGTGCCCAGGGGGAACATGGCTACACCTTC,CSAQGEHGYTF
TRBJ1-1,.,TRBV18,.,TGTGCCAGCTCCCGAGAAAGTGAAGCTTTCTTT,CASSRESEAFF
TRBJ2-7,TRBD1,TRBV9,.,TGTGCCAGCAGCGTAGGGCCAGGGGGCGCCGAGCAGTACTTC,CASSVGPGGAEQYF